Listed below are T cell receptor beta chains from one sample, sequenced in a study of cytomegalovirus exposure and HLA in healthy donors. The data were produced by immunoSEQ multiplex PCR, yet TCRdb's version contains in-frame clones alone and is incomplete. The data contain around 140,000 clones, approximately 80% of them seen just once; the ten biggest clones take up under 3%. Sequencing was carried out using PBMCs. The receptors were gathered from a female donor in good health and CMV-seronegative. Both conserved end residues are part of each CDR3. A D gene is named only where the DNA matches it firmly. A clone size is listed for some rows: how often the clone was seen (once, few, many), or a class if it is expanded.

>-|TRBD1|13|TRBJ2-2|TRBV9
TGTGCCAGCAGCTCACAGGGGACCGGGGAGCTGTTTTTT
CASSSQGTGELFF
>-|-|13|TRBJ2-5|TRBV30
TGTGCCTGGAGTAGGGCAGGGGCAGAGACCCAGTACTTC
CAWSRAGAETQYF
>-|TRBD1|14|TRBJ1-1|TRBV27
TGTGCCAGCAGCCATAGGACAGGGGGCACTGAAGCTTTCTTT
CASSHRTGGTEAFF
>once|-|16|TRBJ2-7|TRBV4-2
TGTGCCAGCAGCCAAGAGGGGTGGGGAGTTGGCTACGAGCAGTACTTC
CASSQEGWGVGYEQYF
>-|TRBD2|16|TRBJ2-7|TRBV28
TGTGCCAGCAGTTTTTTGCTAGCGGGGGGCGCCTACGAGCAGTACTTC
CASSFLLAGGAYEQYF
>-|-|14|TRBJ1-2|TRBV7-2
TGTGCCAGCAGCTTAGATGGCAGTAACTATGGCTACACCTTC
CASSLDGSNYGYTF
>-|-|15|TRBJ2-7|TRBV15
TGTGCCACCAGCAGAGTAACGGCGGCCGCCTACGAGCAGTACTTC
CATSRVTAAAYEQYF
>-|TRBD2|14|TRBJ2-3|TRBV7-2
TGTGCCAGCAGCTTAGGCCAGCGGGGGGATACGCAGTATTTT
CASSLGQRGDTQYF
>-|TRBD1|13|TRBJ1-6|TRBV10-3
TGTGCCATCAGTGATAGGACAGGGTACCCCCTCCACTTT
CAISDRTGYPLHF
>-|TRBD1|12|TRBJ2-7|TRBV27
TGTGCCAGCAGTTTACCAGGGGGCGAGCAGTACTTC
CASSLPGGEQYF
>-|TRBD1|13|TRBJ1-2|TRBV29-1
TGCAGCGTTTGGGGACAGGGTCTTTATGGCTACACCTTC
CSVWGQGLYGYTF
>once|-|15|TRBJ2-1|TRBV5-1
TGCGCCAGCAGCTTGGTCGGTAGCGACGGGGATGAGCAGTTCTTC
CASSLVGSDGDEQFF
>-|TRBD1|14|TRBJ2-2|TRBV2
TGTGCCAGCCGCGAGACAGGGGTTTGTGGGGAGCTGTTTTTT
CASRETGVCGELFF
>-|TRBD2|14|TRBJ2-5|TRBV19
TGTGCCAGTAGTATGCAGACTAGCGGAGAGACCCAGTACTTC
CASSMQTSGETQYF
>-|TRBD2|15|TRBJ2-7|TRBV6-5
TGTGCCAGCAGTTTGGTAGCGGGACCCGGATACGAGCAGTACTTC
CASSLVAGPGYEQYF
>-|-|11|TRBJ2-7|TRBV30
TGTGCCTGTAAAGAGGAGTACGAGCAGTACTTC
CACKEEYEQYF
>-|TRBD1|14|TRBJ1-2|TRBV7-9
TGTGCCAGCAGCTTAGGGGACAGGGGGCCAGGCTACCCCTTC
CASSLGDRGPGYPF
>-|-|15|TRBJ1-2|TRBV6-5
TGTGCCAGCAGTTACTCCGACAGGTCGGCGGGTGGCTACACCTTC
CASSYSDRSAGGYTF
>few|-|13|TRBJ1-1|TRBV6-5
TGTGCCAGCAGTTACCTAATGTCGACTGAAGCTTTCTTT
CASSYLMSTEAFF
>-|TRBD1|13|TRBJ1-5|TRBV29-1
TGCAGCGTCCGGGACAGTCTCAATCAGCCCCAGCATTTT
CSVRDSLNQPQHF
>-|-|14|TRBJ2-4|TRBV19
TGTGCCAGTAGTATAGGGCACGTTAAAAACATTCAGTACTTC
CASSIGHVKNIQYF
>-|-|13|TRBJ2-2|TRBV11-3
TGTGCCACCGACTCTGCGAACACCGGGGAGCTGTTTTTT
CATDSANTGELFF
>-|-|14|TRBJ1-2|TRBV28
TGTGCCAGCAGTTTAGGGCTGTCCAACTATGGCTACACCTTC
CASSLGLSNYGYTF
>-|-|13|TRBJ2-7|TRBV4-2
TGTGCCAGCAGCCAAGCAGGGGGGCCCGAGCAGTACTTC
CASSQAGGPEQYF
>-|-|14|TRBJ2-1|TRBV5-1
TGCGCCAGCAGCTTTTCGATCCGAGACAATGAGCAGTTCTTC
CASSFSIRDNEQFF
>few|TRBD1|18|TRBJ1-1|TRBV14
TGTGCCAGCAGCCCTGGCCGGACAGGGCCGCAAATTAACACTGAAGCTTTCTTT
CASSPGRTGPQINTEAFF
>-|-|15|TRBJ1-5|TRBV19
TGTGCCAGTAGTAGCCGGAGGGGGGGAAATCAGCCCCAGCATTTT
CASSSRRGGNQPQHF
>-|TRBD2|17|TRBJ2-7|TRBV7-9
TGTGCCAGCAGCTTGGGACTAGCGGGAGGAAGCTCCTACGAGCAGTACTTC
CASSLGLAGGSSYEQYF
>-|TRBD1|13|TRBJ2-7|TRBV10-3
TGTGCCATCAGATCGGACAGGGACGACGAGCAGTACTTC
CAIRSDRDDEQYF
>few|TRBD1|14|TRBJ1-4|TRBV30
TGTGCCTGGAGTTCGATAGGGGGCGTGGGAAAACTGTTTTTT
CAWSSIGGVGKLFF
>-|-|14|TRBJ1-1|TRBV27
TGTGCCAGCAGTTTATCTAATCGCAGGGTGGAGGCTTTCTTT
CASSLSNRRVEAFF
>once|-|15|TRBJ2-7|TRBV5-6
TGTGCCAGCAGCGGATCTAGCGTGAGCTCCTACGAGCAGTACTTC
CASSGSSVSSYEQYF
>once|-|14|TRBJ2-7|TRBV7-8
TGTGCCAGCAGCTTAGCCCCAGGGCCCTACGAGCAGTACTTC
CASSLAPGPYEQYF
>-|-|13|TRBJ1-6|TRBV30
TGTGCCGTAAAACAGGGAGAAGATTCACCCCTCCACTTT
CAVKQGEDSPLHF
>-|TRBD1|15|TRBJ2-2|TRBV5-1
TGCGCCAGCAGCGGCGGGACAGGGGGGAACGGGGAGCTGTTTTTT
CASSGGTGGNGELFF
>few|TRBD1|16|TRBJ1-3|TRBV6-1
TGTGCCAGCAGTGAATCAGGGGGTTTCTCTGGAAACACCATATATTTT
CASSESGGFSGNTIYF
>-|-|13|TRBJ1-4|TRBV30
TGTGCCTGGAGTCGGGCAGGGGTAGAAAAACTGTTTTTT
CAWSRAGVEKLFF
>once|TRBD1|16|TRBJ2-7|TRBV11-2
TGTGCCAGCAGCGGACGAGAAAGGGACAGGGGTTACGAGCAGTACTTC
CASSGRERDRGYEQYF
>-|TRBD1|14|TRBJ1-2|TRBV28
TGTGCCATAAACTTGGGACAGCATAACTATGGCTACACCTTC
CAINLGQHNYGYTF
>-|-|13|TRBJ2-2|TRBV4-1
TGCGCCAGCAGCCAAGTTCGGACCGGGGAGCTGTTTTTT
CASSQVRTGELFF
>-|TRBD1|13|TRBJ1-2|TRBV5-1
TGCGCCAGCAGCTTTGGACAGGGATATGGCTACACCTTC
CASSFGQGYGYTF
>-|TRBD1|18|TRBJ1-2|TRBV10-3
TGTGCCATCAGTGATCGCTTGAGGGGGCAGCTACTATACTATGGCTACACCTTC
CAISDRLRGQLLYYGYTF
>-|-|15|TRBJ2-1|TRBV29-1
TGCAGCGTTTATTCAGGGGATAGGGGCTACAATGAGCAGTTCTTC
CSVYSGDRGYNEQFF
>-|TRBD1|15|TRBJ1-4|TRBV18
TGTGCCAGCTCACCATTATACAGGGGAGATGAAAAACTGTTTTTT
CASSPLYRGDEKLFF
>-|TRBD1|16|TRBJ1-4|TRBV5-1
TGCGCCAGCAGCCCGGGACAGGCGACGACTAATGAAAAACTGTTTTTT
CASSPGQATTNEKLFF
>-|-|14|TRBJ2-7|TRBV9
TGTGCCAGCAGCGTTGGGACATCTCCCACCGAGCAGTACTTC
CASSVGTSPTEQYF
>-|-|14|TRBJ1-6|TRBV7-3
TGTGCCAGCCGAGAAGGCAGCGCTAATTCACCCCTCCACTTT
CASREGSANSPLHF
>-|-|14|TRBJ1-1|TRBV6-1
TGTGCCAGCAGTTTACAGGGTCGACACACTGAAGCTTTCTTT
CASSLQGRHTEAFF
>-|TRBD2|18|TRBJ2-7|TRBV4-1
TGCGCCAGCAGCCAAGCCCCCAGCGGGAGTCAAGTTACCTACGAGCAGTACTTC
CASSQAPSGSQVTYEQYF
>-|-|16|TRBJ1-2|TRBV9
TGTGCCAGCAGCGTAGAGATGGGCAGGCCGAACTATGGCTACACCTTC
CASSVEMGRPNYGYTF
>-|-|13|TRBJ2-7|TRBV18
TGTGCCAGCTCAGCAGGTTACTCCTACGAGCAGTACTTC
CASSAGYSYEQYF
>-|-|16|TRBJ2-6|TRBV19
TGTGCCAGTAGTTCAAGGGGCAGCTCTGGGGCCAACGTCCTGACTTTC
CASSSRGSSGANVLTF
>-|TRBD1|14|TRBJ1-1|TRBV19
TGTGCCAGTAGACAAACAGGGGATCGCACTGAAGCTTTCTTT
CASRQTGDRTEAFF
>-|TRBD1|15|TRBJ2-7|TRBV5-4
TGTGCCAGCAGCTCCGGACAGGGAGGTCGGTACGAGCAGTACTTC
CASSSGQGGRYEQYF
>-|TRBD1|15|TRBJ2-7|TRBV28
TGTGCCAGCAGTTTCCGACGACAGGGGGTTAAGGAGCAGTACTTC
CASSFRRQGVKEQYF
>-|TRBD2|23|TRBJ2-4|TRBV4-2
TGTGCCAGCAGCCAAGAACCCCAGACTAGCGGGAGCGATCGGTTTTTAGCCAAAAACATTCAGTACTTC
CASSQEPQTSGSDRFLAKNIQYF
>many|TRBD1|15|TRBJ2-1|TRBV6-1
TGTGCCAGCAATTCTCGGGACAGGGGTTTCAAAGAGCAGTTCTTC
CASNSRDRGFKEQFF